This TCR beta chain was found in a study of identical twins. Study-wide results and caveats: Out-of-frame alpha sequences shared by twins were enriched for low generation probability. Analyses of zero insertions could, in part, be confounded by invariant MAIT and iNKT cells. Out-of-frame beta sequences exhibited a weaker degree of excess twin sharing. Cord blood beta clonotypes present at high abundance carried fewer insertions; no such pattern appeared in memory repertoires.

V lost 2 bases, J lost 3 bases, and 2 bases stayed unmatched. This CDR3 region has 14 residues. The germline V gene has CDR1 SGHNT and CDR2 YYREEE (reference sequence). TCRdb reanalysed the 5' RACE reads using MiXCR and keeps one entry per CDR3 protein. The sample records about 150,000 distinct CDR3 sequences, roughly 3.3% being singletons. In this sample, this clonotype turned up a few times. Antigen unknown. Sequencing was done on a sample of memory T cells sorted from blood. This TCR was recovered from a man between 18 and 29 years old in good health. The chain recombines TRBV5-4 with TRBJ1-5, with TRBD1 matching over 7 bases. CDR3 sequence (DNA): TGTGCCAGCAGCTTACAGGGGAACAATCAGCCCCAGCATTTT. Protein product: CASSLQGNNQPQHF.